This TCR beta chain is drawn from a study of shared clonotypes between healthy human individuals. As for this clone: A much larger clone sits a single nucleotide away, making a read error possible. Other DNA variants within this sample encode the same CDR3.

V was cut by 2 bases and J by 0 bases, with 3 bases left in between. Germline assignment: CDR1 SGHTA and CDR2 FQGNSA. The CDR3 is 13 amino acids. Every subset had its genomic DNA shared out evenly among several immunoSEQ plates. Sequencing used immunoSEQ multiplex PCR; TCRdb keeps in-frame clones, though not all of them. The data show nearly 1,000,000 clones, around three quarters seen once. Sequencing was performed on memory CD4+ T cells sorted from blood. Subset described: CD45RA-negative fraction. This sequence originates from a man between 18 and 35 years old in good health. The chain is built from TRBV7-2 and TRBJ2-3; no definite D call. CDR3 sequence (DNA): TGTGCCAGCAGCTTATCTAGCACAGATACGCAGTATTTT. This sequence encodes CASSLSSTDTQYF.